Each of the 17 T cell receptor beta chains below was sequenced from the same sample in a study of human T cells and chemical hapten exposure. TCRdb re-analysed the 5' RACE reads in MiXCR, keeping a single row per CDR3 protein. This table holds more than 140,000 distinct CDR3 sequences, roughly 4% found once. Unfractionated whole blood was the source from which total RNA was extracted. The receptors were sampled from a female donor in good health.

The sample holds a few counts of this clonotype. The chain carries TRBV6-5 and TRBJ2-6, with D possibly matching TRBD1 (5 bases). The CDR3 has 14 amino acids. From germline, CDR1 is MNHEY and CDR2 SVGAGI. Trimming took 6 bases from V and 2 from J, leaving 8 bases between them. The CDR3 coding sequence is TGTGCCAGCAGCCGACAGACTGGGGCCAACGTCCTGACTTTC. It specifies CASSRQTGANVLTF.

Many counts were recorded for this clonotype. The chain links TRBV29-1 to TRBJ2-1; no clear D gene. V lost 7 bases to trimming and J lost 8 bases, with 12 bases between them. CDR3 size: 11 residues. Per the germline V gene, CDR1 is SQVTM and CDR2 is ANQGSEA. The CDR3: CSERTLYEQFF. In DNA form, the CDR3 reads TGCAGCGAGAGAACTTTATATGAGCAGTTCTTC.

There are many counts of this clonotype. The chain combines TRBV20-1 with TRBJ1-5; D ambiguous. Germline CDR1 is DFQATT and CDR2 is SNEGSKA (reference sequence). V lost 4 bases to trimming and J lost 4 bases, with 14 bases between them. The CDR3 extends over 14 amino acids. CDR3 DNA sequence: TGCAGTGCTATTACCGGGAGCAGAAATCAGCCCCAGCATTTT. This gives the protein CSAITGSRNQPQHF.

With respect to this clonotype: This could be a read error, since a much larger clone is one nucleotide away. V is TRBV18 and J is TRBJ1-2, with D possibly TRBD1 on 6 matching bases. The germline V gene encodes CDR1 KGHSH and CDR2 LQKENI. The CDR3 totals 14 residues. CDR3 amino acids: CASSPSGANDGYTF. In DNA, the CDR3 is TGTGCCAGCTCACCATCAGGGGCTAACGATGGCTACACCTTC. Full variable domain (rest looked up from reference TRBV18 and TRBJ1-2): NAGVMQNPRHLVRRRGQEARLRCSPMKGHSHVYWYRQLPEEGLKFMVYLQKENIIDESGMPKERFSAEFPKEGPSILRIQQVVRGDSAAYFCASSPSGANDGYTFGSGTRLTVV.

V gene TRBV7-2 combines with J gene TRBJ2-7, with D tentatively TRBD2 (6 bases). The germline V gene encodes CDR1 SGHTA and CDR2 FQGNSA. V lost 4 bases, J lost 6 bases, and 16 bases lay in between. The CDR3 extends over 14 amino acids. The chain's CDR3 is CASSSSRGVSEQYF. The CDR3 DNA sequence: TGTGCCAGCAGCTCCTCCCGCGGGGTCTCCGAGCAGTACTTC. Complete variable domain (other parts from reference TRBV7-2 and TRBJ2-7): GAGVSQSPSNKVTEKGKDVELRCDPISGHTALYWYRQSLGQGLEFLIYFQGNSAPDKSGLPSDRFSAERTGGSVSTLTIQRTQQEDSAVYLCASSSSRGVSEQYFGPGTRLTVT.

J is TRBJ2-3 and V is TRBV7-9, with 8 bases lining up with TRBD2. The CDR3 covers 17 residues. Germline loops: CDR1 SEHNR, CDR2 FQNEAQ (reference sequence). With 5 bases clipped from V and 2 bases from J, the junction kept 12 bases outside the gene matches. CDR3 sequence: CASSRRSGGAPTDTQYF. DNA of the CDR3: TGTGCCAGCAGCCGCAGATCCGGGGGGGCCCCCACAGATACGCAGTATTTT.

This clonotype was counted ten times or more. The J gene is TRBJ1-5, the V gene TRBV23-1; D ambiguous. TRBV23-1 is labeled an ORF, and its function is uncertain. V lost 4 bases to trimming and J lost 1 base, with 17 bases between them. This CDR3 is built from 17 residues. Here the CDR3 DNA reads TGCGCCAGCAGTCCGTTTCTCAAACCCGACAGCAATCAGCCCCAGCATTTT. It codes for CASSPFLKPDSNQPQHF.

This clonotype was seen ten or more times. The rearrangement uses TRBV7-3 and TRBJ2-2; D uncertain. The CDR3 runs 15 residues. CDR1 SGHTA and CDR2 FQGTGA come from the germline V gene. V was shortened by 1 base and J by 4 bases, with 10 bases between the two germline ends. CDR3 amino acids: CASSLRPKGTGELFF. The CDR3, as DNA: TGTGCCAGCAGCTTAAGGCCTAAGGGCACCGGGGAGCTGTTTTTT.

In this sample, this clonotype turned up many times. V is TRBV11-2 and J is TRBJ1-6; D possibly corresponds to TRBD1 (6 bases). Germline CDR1 and CDR2: SGHAT and FQNNGV. The CDR3 has 13 amino acids. The V and J ends lost 2 bases and 8 bases respectively, with 7 bases between them. The CDR3 DNA reads as TGTGCCAGCAGCTTAAGGGGGGATTCACCCCTCCACTTT. Translation gives CASSLRGDSPLHF.

This clonotype has at least ten counts. V is TRBV5-1 and J is TRBJ2-5; D is possibly TRBD1 or TRBD2 (5 bases each). V gave up 4 bases and J gave up 14 bases, with 18 bases separating them. Germline V gene data show CDR1 as SGHRS and CDR2 as YFSETQ. The CDR3 extends over 12 amino acids. Written as DNA, the CDR3 is TGCGCCAGCAGCCCGGAGGACATGATTCTCTACTTC. This sequence encodes CASSPEDMILYF.

V is TRBV7-9 and J is TRBJ1-1; tentatively, D is TRBD1 (5 bases). Trimming removed 2 bases from V and 5 bases from J, with 12 bases in between. Germline V CDR1 and CDR2: SEHNR, FQNEAQ (reference sequence). CDR3 length: 14 residues. CDR3 loop: CASSLYSGRTEAFF. As DNA, the CDR3 is TGTGCCAGCAGCTTATATTCAGGGCGGACTGAAGCTTTCTTT.

This clonotype was detected many times. The CDR3: CASSLLAGAADTQYF. The DNA for the CDR3 is TGCGCCAGCAGCTTGTTAGCGGGGGCCGCGGATACGCAGTATTTT. This chain links TRBV5-1 with TRBJ2-3; 9 nucleotides match TRBD2. Trimming removed 1 base from V and 6 bases from J; junction bases left unmatched: 6. Germline V lookup: CDR1 SGHRS, CDR2 YFSETQ. The CDR3 is 15 residues long.

This clonotype was recorded many times. V is TRBV18 and J is TRBJ2-5; no clear D gene. This CDR3 is built from 12 residues. The V and J ends lost 3 bases and 7 bases respectively, with 9 bases between them. Germline V gives CDR1 KGHSH, CDR2 LQKENI. The CDR3: CASSPPSGTQYF. CDR3 coding DNA: TGTGCCAGCTCACCCCCCTCAGGGACCCAGTACTTC. The full variable domain, its missing parts supplied by reference TRBV18 and TRBJ2-5, is NAGVMQNPRHLVRRRGQEARLRCSPMKGHSHVYWYRQLPEEGLKFMVYLQKENIIDESGMPKERFSAEFPKEGPSILRIQQVVRGDSAAYFCASSPPSGTQYFGPGTRLLVL.

This clonotype was recorded at least ten times. The rearrangement uses TRBV9 and TRBJ1-6; D is unclear. Germline V gene data show CDR1 as SGDLS and CDR2 as YYNGEE. V shed 0 bases and J shed 4 bases, with 5 bases lying between them. The CDR3 has 14 amino acids. CDR3 sequence reads: CASSVGQYNSPLHF. The CDR3 coding sequence is TGTGCCAGCAGCGTAGGGCAGTATAATTCACCCCTCCACTTT.

Ten or more counts support this clonotype. V is TRBV5-6 and J is TRBJ1-5, with 9 bases identical to TRBD1. This CDR3 region has 16 residues. The ends lost 2 bases at V and 10 bases at J; junction bases unmatched: 13. The V gene's germline CDR1 is SGHDT and CDR2 YYEEEE. CDR3 protein: CASSLMNSGQGQPQHF. CDR3 sequence (DNA): TGTGCCAGCAGCTTAATGAATTCGGGACAGGGTCAACCCCAGCATTTT.

The table lists this clonotype with many counts. The CDR3 DNA sequence: TGTGCCAGTAGTACCCGGGGACCGCAGCCCCAGCATTTT. Protein sequence: CASSTRGPQPQHF. This chain uses TRBV19 with TRBJ1-5; D possibly corresponds to TRBD1 (5 bases). V dropped 4 bases and J dropped 7 bases, with 11 bases sitting between them. In germline, CDR1 is LNHDA, CDR2 SQIVND (reference sequence). The CDR3 covers 13 residues. Based on the CDR3 plus reference TRBV19 and TRBJ1-5, the full variable domain is DGGITQSPKYLFRKEGQNVTLSCEQNLNHDAMYWYRQDPGQGLRLIYYSQIVNDFQKGDIAEGYSVSREKKESFPLTVTSAQKNPTAFYLCASSTRGPQPQHFGDGTRLSIL.

The rearrangement joins TRBV3-1 to TRBJ2-1; D gene uncertain. The length of the CDR3 is 14 residues. Trimming shortened V by 1 base and J by 7 bases, and 11 bases separated the two germline ends. Germline values: CDR1 LGHDT, CDR2 YNNKEL (reference sequence). In DNA form, the CDR3 reads TGTGCCAGCAGCCAAGCTCCCCCCCCGAATGAGCAGTTCTTC. This sequence encodes CASSQAPPPNEQFF.